Sequencing of this TCR beta chain was carried out in a study of T cell changes during pregnancy in multiple sclerosis. This clone was found a few times. The junction had 10 bases not matched to a gene; V was cut back by 1 base and J by 6 bases. The CDR3 is 16 residues long. Germline V gene lookup returns CDR1 MGHRA and CDR2 YSYEKL. Produced via immunoSEQ multiplex PCR; TCRdb's table is partial and in-frame only. The table includes around 51,000 clones, around 94% detected once. This chain joins TRBV4-1 and TRBJ2-3; 7 nucleotides match TRBD2. The specimen was CD4+ T cells from peripheral blood mononuclear cells, collected in the second trimester of pregnancy. The clonotype was recovered from a female donor with multiple sclerosis, enrolled in a pregnancy study. CDR3 sequence (DNA): TGCGCCAGCAGCCAAGGAGCTCTAGCGGTGGTGGATACGCAGTATTTT. It codes for CASSQGALAVVDTQYF.